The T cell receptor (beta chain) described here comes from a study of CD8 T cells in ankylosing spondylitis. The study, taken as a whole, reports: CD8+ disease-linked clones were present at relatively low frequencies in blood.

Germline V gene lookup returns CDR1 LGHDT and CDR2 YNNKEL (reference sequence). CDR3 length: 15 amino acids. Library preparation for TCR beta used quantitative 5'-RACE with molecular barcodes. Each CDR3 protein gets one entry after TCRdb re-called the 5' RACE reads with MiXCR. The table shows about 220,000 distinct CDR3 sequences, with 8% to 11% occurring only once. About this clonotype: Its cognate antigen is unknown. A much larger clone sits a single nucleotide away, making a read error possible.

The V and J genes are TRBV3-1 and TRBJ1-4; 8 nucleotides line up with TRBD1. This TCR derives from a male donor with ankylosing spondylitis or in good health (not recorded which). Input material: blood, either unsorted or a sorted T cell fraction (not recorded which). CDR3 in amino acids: CATSQGARRGEKLFF. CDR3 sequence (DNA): TGTGCCACCAGCCAGGGGGCGCGAAGGGGTGAAAAACTGTTTTTT.